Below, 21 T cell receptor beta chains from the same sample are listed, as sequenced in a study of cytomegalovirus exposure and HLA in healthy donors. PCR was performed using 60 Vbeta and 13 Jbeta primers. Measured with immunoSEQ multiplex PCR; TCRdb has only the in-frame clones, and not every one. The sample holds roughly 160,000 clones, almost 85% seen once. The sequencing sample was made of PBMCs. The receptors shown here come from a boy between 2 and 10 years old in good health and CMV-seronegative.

CDR3 protein: CASSPGTDGYTF. Here the CDR3 DNA reads TGCGCCAGCAGCCCCGGGACAGATGGCTACACCTTC. The genes are TRBV5-1 and TRBJ1-2; 7 positions match TRBD1. Germline V gene data show CDR1 as SGHRS and CDR2 as YFSETQ. The CDR3 is made up of 12 amino acids. The ends lost 4 bases at V and 6 bases at J; junction bases unmatched: 3.

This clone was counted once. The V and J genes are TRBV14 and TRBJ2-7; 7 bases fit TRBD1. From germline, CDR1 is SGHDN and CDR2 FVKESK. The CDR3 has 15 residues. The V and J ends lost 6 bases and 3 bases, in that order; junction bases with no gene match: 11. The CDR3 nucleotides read TGTGCCAGCAGTCAAAGGGACAGAGGGTTCTACGAGCAGTACTTC. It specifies CASSQRDRGFYEQYF.

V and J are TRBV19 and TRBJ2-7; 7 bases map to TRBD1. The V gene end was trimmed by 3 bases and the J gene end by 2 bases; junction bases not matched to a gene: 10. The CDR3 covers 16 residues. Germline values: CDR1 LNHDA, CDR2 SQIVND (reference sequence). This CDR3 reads CASSMGRQGFAYEQYF. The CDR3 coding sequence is TGTGCCAGTAGTATGGGTAGACAGGGCTTCGCCTACGAGCAGTACTTC. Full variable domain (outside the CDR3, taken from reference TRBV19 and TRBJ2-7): DGGITQSPKYLFRKEGQNVTLSCEQNLNHDAMYWYRQDPGQGLRLIYYSQIVNDFQKGDIAEGYSVSREKKESFPLTVTSAQKNPTAFYLCASSMGRQGFAYEQYFGPGTRLTVT.

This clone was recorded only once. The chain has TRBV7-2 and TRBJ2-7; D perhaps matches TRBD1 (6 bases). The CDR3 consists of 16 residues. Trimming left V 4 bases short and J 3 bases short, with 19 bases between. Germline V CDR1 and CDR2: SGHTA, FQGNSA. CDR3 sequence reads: CASSSRKGVGFYEQYV. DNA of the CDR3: TGTGCCAGCAGCTCCCGGAAGGGGGTGGGCTTCTACGAGCAGTACGTC.

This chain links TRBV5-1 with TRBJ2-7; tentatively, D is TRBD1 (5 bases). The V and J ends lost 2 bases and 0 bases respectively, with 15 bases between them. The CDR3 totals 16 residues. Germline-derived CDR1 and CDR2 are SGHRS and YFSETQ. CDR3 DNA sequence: TGCGCCAGCAGCTTAGGACAAAACGGCTACTCCTACGAGCAGTACTTC. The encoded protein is CASSLGQNGYSYEQYF.

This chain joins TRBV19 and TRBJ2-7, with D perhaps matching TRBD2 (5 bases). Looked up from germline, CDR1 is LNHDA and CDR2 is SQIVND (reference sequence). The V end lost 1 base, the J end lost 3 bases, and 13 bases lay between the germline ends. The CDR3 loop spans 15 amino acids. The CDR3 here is CASSIGALAYYEQYF. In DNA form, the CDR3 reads TGTGCCAGTAGTATAGGGGCCCTAGCCTACTACGAGCAGTACTTC.

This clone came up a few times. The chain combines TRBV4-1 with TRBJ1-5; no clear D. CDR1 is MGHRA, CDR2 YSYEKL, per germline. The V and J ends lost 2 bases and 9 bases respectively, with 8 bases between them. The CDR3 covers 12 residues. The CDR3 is CASSQITGPQHF. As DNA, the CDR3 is TGCGCCAGCAGCCAAATTACCGGGCCCCAGCATTTT.

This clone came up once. CDR3 region: CASTLPGGQTNTEAFF. The CDR3 DNA reads TGTGCCAGCACCCTCCCCGGGGGACAGACAAACACTGAAGCTTTCTTT. The chain has TRBV7-2 and TRBJ1-1; 7 nucleotides match TRBD1. Germline V gene lookup returns CDR1 SGHTA and CDR2 FQGNSA. CDR3 length: 16 residues. The J segment lost 2 bases and the V segment lost 7 bases, leaving 13 bases of the junction unmatched.

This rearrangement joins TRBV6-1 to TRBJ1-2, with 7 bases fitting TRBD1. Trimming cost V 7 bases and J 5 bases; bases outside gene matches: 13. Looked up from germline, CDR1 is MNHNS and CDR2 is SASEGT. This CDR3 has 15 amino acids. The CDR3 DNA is TGTGCCAGCAAAGGGACAGACCTCTTGCGATATGGCTACACCTTC. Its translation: CASKGTDLLRYGYTF.

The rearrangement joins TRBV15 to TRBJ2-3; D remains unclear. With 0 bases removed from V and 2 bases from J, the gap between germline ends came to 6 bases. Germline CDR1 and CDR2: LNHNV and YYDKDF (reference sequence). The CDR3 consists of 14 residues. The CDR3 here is CATSRERNTDTQYF. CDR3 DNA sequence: TGTGCCACCAGCAGAGAGCGGAACACAGATACGCAGTATTTT.

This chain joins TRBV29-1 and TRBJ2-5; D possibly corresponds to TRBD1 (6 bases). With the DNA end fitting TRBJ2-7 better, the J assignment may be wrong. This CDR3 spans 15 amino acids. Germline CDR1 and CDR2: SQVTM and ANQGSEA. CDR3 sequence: CSVEVRGKTAYEQYF. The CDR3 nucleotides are TGCAGCGTTGAAGTAAGGGGGAAGACCGCCTACGAGCAGTACTTC.

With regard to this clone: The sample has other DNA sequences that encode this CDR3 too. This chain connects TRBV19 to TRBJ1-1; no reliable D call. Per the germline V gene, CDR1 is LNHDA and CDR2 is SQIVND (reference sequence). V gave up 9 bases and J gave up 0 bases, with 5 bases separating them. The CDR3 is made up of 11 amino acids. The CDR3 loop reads CASRLNTEAFF. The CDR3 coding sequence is TGTGCCAGCAGGTTGAACACTGAAGCTTTCTTT. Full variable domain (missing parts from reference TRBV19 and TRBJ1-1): DGGITQSPKYLFRKEGQNVTLSCEQNLNHDAMYWYRQDPGQGLRLIYYSQIVNDFQKGDIAEGYSVSREKKESFPLTVTSAQKNPTAFYLCASRLNTEAFFGQGTRLTVV.

CDR3 DNA sequence: TGTGCCAGCAGTGGGGCCAGACAATACGAGCAGTACTTC. As protein: CASSGARQYEQYF. The rearrangement uses TRBV2 and TRBJ2-7; D gene uncertain. Per germline, CDR1 SNHLY and CDR2 FYNNEI. Trimming pared 4 bases from V and 4 bases from J, leaving 11 bases between. This CDR3 spans 13 amino acids.

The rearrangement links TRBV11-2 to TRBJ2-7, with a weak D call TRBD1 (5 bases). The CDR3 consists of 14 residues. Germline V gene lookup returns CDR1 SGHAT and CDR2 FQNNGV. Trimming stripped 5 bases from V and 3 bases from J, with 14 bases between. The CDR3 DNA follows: TGTGCCAGCAGCCAAGGGGTCCGCCGCTACGAGCAGTACTTC. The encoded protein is CASSQGVRRYEQYF.

This CDR3 reads CASSIGTGETSTDTQYF. The DNA for the CDR3 is TGTGCCAGTAGTATAGGTACAGGAGAAACTAGCACAGATACGCAGTATTTT. V usage is TRBV19 and J usage is TRBJ2-3, with a possible D match to TRBD1 (5 bases). Germline loops: CDR1 LNHDA, CDR2 SQIVND (reference sequence). The CDR3 consists of 17 residues. V was clipped by 1 base and J by 0 bases, with 14 bases between them.

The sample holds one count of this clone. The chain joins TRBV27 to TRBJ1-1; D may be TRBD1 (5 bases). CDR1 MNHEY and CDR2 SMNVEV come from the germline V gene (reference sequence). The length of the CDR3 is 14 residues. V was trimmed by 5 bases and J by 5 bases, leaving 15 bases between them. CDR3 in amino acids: CASSLGGGRTEAFF. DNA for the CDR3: TGTGCCAGCAGTCTGGGGGGGGGTAGGACTGAAGCTTTCTTT.

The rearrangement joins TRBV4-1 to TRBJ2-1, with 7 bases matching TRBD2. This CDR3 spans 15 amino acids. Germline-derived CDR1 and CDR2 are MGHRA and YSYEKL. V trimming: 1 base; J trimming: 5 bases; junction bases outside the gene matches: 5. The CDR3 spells CASSQVPGGHNEQFF. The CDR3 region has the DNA TGCGCCAGCAGCCAAGTCCCGGGAGGACACAATGAGCAGTTCTTC.

CDR3 in DNA: TGTGCCAGCGGGGGCCTAAGAGGTGAAGCTTTCTTT. This gives the protein CASGGLRGEAFF. This chain connects TRBV2 to TRBJ1-1, with TRBD1 as a possible D gene (6 bases). CDR1 is SNHLY, CDR2 FYNNEI, per germline. The V and J ends lost 8 bases and 7 bases respectively, with 14 bases between them. This CDR3 is 12 amino acids long.

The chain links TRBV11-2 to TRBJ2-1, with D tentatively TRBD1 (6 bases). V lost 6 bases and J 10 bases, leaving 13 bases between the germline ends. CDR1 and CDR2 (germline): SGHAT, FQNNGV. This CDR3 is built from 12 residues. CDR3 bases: TGTGCCAGCAGTTACCCGGGACAAGAGCAGTTCTTC. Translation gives CASSYPGQEQFF.

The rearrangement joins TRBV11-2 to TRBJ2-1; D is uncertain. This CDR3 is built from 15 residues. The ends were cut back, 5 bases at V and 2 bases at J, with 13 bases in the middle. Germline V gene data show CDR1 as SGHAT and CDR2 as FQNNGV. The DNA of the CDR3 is TGTGCCAGCAGCGTCCACCTGGGCGCCTACAATGAGCAGTTCTTC. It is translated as CASSVHLGAYNEQFF.

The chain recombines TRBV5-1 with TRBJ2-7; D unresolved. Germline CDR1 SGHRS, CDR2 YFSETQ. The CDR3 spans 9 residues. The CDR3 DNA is TGCGCAGCCCCATCTGAGCAGTACTTC. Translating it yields CAAPSEQYF.